Each of the 22 T cell receptor beta chains below was sequenced from the same sample in a study of CD8 T cells in Susac syndrome. Random-hexamer reverse transcription was applied to roughly 0.5 to 1 ug RNA. TCRdb re-analysed the immunoSEQ multiplex PCR reads in MiXCR, keeping a single row per CDR3 protein. Of 150,000 to 200,000 distinct CDR3 sequences listed, over 85% are singletons. Sequenced sample: CD4+ T cells from PBMCs. These receptors were collected from a human donor in good health.

V is TRBV2 and J is TRBJ2-7, with D possibly called TRBD1 or TRBD2 (5 bases each). CDR1 and CDR2 from the germline V gene are SNHLY and FYNNEI. V lost 8 bases and J lost 5, with 22 bases in between. The CDR3 contains 15 residues. This CDR3 is CASAYLPGTLNEQYF. CDR3 DNA: TGTGCCAGCGCTTATTTACCCGGGACCCTCAACGAGCAGTACTTC.

This clonotype is a singleton in its sample. The chain's CDR3 is CSARDTTRSGETQYF. CDR3 DNA sequence: TGCAGTGCTAGAGACACGACTAGGTCTGGAGAGACCCAGTACTTC. The rearrangement uses TRBV20-1 and TRBJ2-5; a weak D match, TRBD2 (6 bases). Trimming took off 0 bases at V and 4 bases at J, with 15 bases between the two ends. CDR1 and CDR2 from the germline V gene are DFQATT and SNEGSKA (reference sequence). CDR3 size: 15 residues.

This chain uses TRBV12-3 or TRBV12-4 with TRBJ2-3; 11 positions agree with TRBD2. J gave up 5 bases and V 6 bases, and 4 bases lay outside the gene matches. CDR3 length: 14 amino acids. In DNA form, the CDR3 reads TGTGCCAGCAGCACTAGCGGGGGAGGAGATACGCAGTATTTT. It is translated as CASSTSGGGDTQYF.

The chain combines TRBV5-4 with TRBJ1-3; D possibly corresponds to TRBD1 (6 bases). Deletions cut 0 bases from V and 0 bases from J, with 10 bases between. This CDR3 spans 16 amino acids. The germline V gene encodes CDR1 SGHNT and CDR2 YYREEE (reference sequence). The CDR3 here is CASSLGGQSSGNTIYF. CDR3 DNA: TGTGCCAGCAGCTTGGGGGGACAAAGCTCTGGAAACACCATATATTTT. Drawing the rest from reference TRBV5-4 and TRBJ1-3, the complete variable domain is ETGVTQSPTHLIKTRGQQVTLRCSSQSGHNTVSWYQQALGQGPQFIFQYYREEENGRGNFPPRFSGLQFPNYSSELNVNALELDDSALYLCASSLGGQSSGNTIYFGEGSWLTVV.

Written as DNA, the CDR3 is TGTGCCAGCAGCGAGGGCCTAACTAATGAAAAACTGTTTTTT. Amino acid sequence: CASSEGLTNEKLFF. The chain joins TRBV9 to TRBJ1-4; D is unresolved. Trimming pared 3 bases from V and 1 base from J, leaving 7 bases between. CDR1 is SGDLS and CDR2 is YYNGEE in the germline V gene. The CDR3 length is 14 residues.

The chain couples TRBV6-2 or TRBV6-3 to TRBJ1-1; 8 bases are shared with TRBD1. The junction had 3 bases not matched to a gene; V was cut back by 6 bases and J by 0 bases. The CDR3 contains 14 residues. CDR1 and CDR2 from the germline V gene are MNHEY and SVGEGT. CDR3 in amino acids: CASRRQGLNTEAFF. Written as DNA, the CDR3 is TGTGCCAGCAGAAGACAGGGGTTGAACACTGAAGCTTTCTTT.

This chain joins TRBV2 and TRBJ2-6, with a weak D call TRBD2 (7 bases). Germline lookup yields CDR1 SNHLY and CDR2 FYNNEI. The CDR3 runs to 14 residues. Trimming left V 6 bases short and J 4 bases short, with 10 bases between. In nucleotides, the CDR3 is TGTGCCAGCAGGGGGGGGCGCGGGGCCAACGTCCTGACTTTC. Translating it yields CASRGGRGANVLTF.

The V call is TRBV12-3 or TRBV12-4, the J call TRBJ2-7; no clear D. The CDR3 consists of 13 residues. Trimming left V 6 bases short and J 4 bases short, with 13 bases between. CDR3 in DNA: TGTGCCAGCAGCCCTTCTTCGGAATACGAGCAGTACTTC. This translates into CASSPSSEYEQYF.

This chain connects TRBV6-2 or TRBV6-3 to TRBJ2-7; unclear D gene. CDR1 and CDR2 (germline): MNHEY, SVGEGT. There are 18 residues in the CDR3. V was trimmed by 2 bases and J by 0 bases, leaving 20 bases between them. The CDR3 region is CASSYPPLYRTNSYEQYF. The CDR3 bases are TGTGCCAGCAGTTACCCCCCACTATACAGAACTAACTCCTACGAGCAGTACTTC.

This sequence joins TRBV7-9 and TRBJ2-3; D remains unclear. The V gene's germline CDR1 is SEHNR and CDR2 FQNEAQ (reference sequence). The germline V and J ends were trimmed by 5 bases and 2 bases, with 11 bases remaining between them. There are 14 residues in the CDR3. CDR3 residues: CASSQSLPTDTQYF. The DNA for the CDR3 is TGTGCCAGCAGCCAATCCCTCCCCACAGATACGCAGTATTTT.

In DNA form, the CDR3 reads TGCAGTGCCCCCAAGCGGGGAAGCTCCTACGAGCAGTACTTC. Amino acids: CSAPKRGSSYEQYF. V and J are TRBV20-1 and TRBJ2-7; 7 bases map to TRBD2. This CDR3 comprises 14 residues. Per the germline V gene, CDR1 is DFQATT and CDR2 is SNEGSKA (reference sequence). V dropped 6 bases and J dropped 0; count of bases not matched to a gene: 8.

For this clonotype: A read error may produce the germline difference seen at one junction end. The chain carries TRBV9 and TRBJ1-1; TRBD1 matches at 7 bases. This CDR3 contains 12 residues. Germline V gene sequence: CDR1 SGDLS, CDR2 YYNGEE. The CDR3: CASSAPQGGQNF. The CDR3 coding sequence is TGTGCCAGCAGCGCGCCCCAGGGGGGGCAAAACTTT. Full variable domain (outside the CDR3, taken from reference TRBV9 and TRBJ1-1): DSGVTQTPKHLITATGQRVTLRCSPRSGDLSVYWYQQSLDQGLQFLIQYYNGEERAKGNILERFSAQQFPDLHSELNLSSLELGDSALYFCASSAPQGGQNFGQGTRLTVV.

The rearrangement joins TRBV20-1 to TRBJ2-6; 12 bases are a match to TRBD1. Germline V gene lookup returns CDR1 DFQATT and CDR2 SNEGSKA (reference sequence). The CDR3 sequence is 17 residues long. J gave up 0 bases and V 6 bases, and 6 bases lay outside the gene matches. The CDR3: CSAPTGQGASGANVLTF. In nucleotides, the CDR3 is TGCAGTGCCCCAACGGGACAGGGGGCCTCTGGGGCCAACGTCCTGACTTTC.

The chain employs TRBV23-1 and TRBJ2-3, with D possibly called TRBD1 or TRBD2 (5 bases each). TRBV23-1 is recorded as an ORF, its role being uncertain. V lost 7 bases, J lost 3 bases, and 11 bases lay in between. CDR3 size: 13 residues. CDR3 sequence: CASKTEGTDTQYF. CDR3 nucleotides: TGCGCCAGCAAGACAGAGGGAACAGATACGCAGTATTTT.

The CDR3 here is CASSVSGGSVDTQYF. The CDR3 DNA is TGTGCCAGCAGCGTTAGCGGGGGGTCAGTAGATACGCAGTATTTT. J is TRBJ2-3 and V is TRBV11-2, with 10 nucleotides matching TRBD2. Unmatched junction bases numbered 7, after V lost 5 bases and J lost 5 bases. The germline V gene encodes CDR1 SGHAT and CDR2 FQNNGV. CDR3 size: 15 residues. The complete variable domain, with remaining parts taken from reference TRBV11-2 and TRBJ2-3, reads EAGVAQSPRYKIIEKRQSVAFWCNPISGHATLYWYQQILGQGPKLLIQFQNNGVVDDSQLPKDRFSAERLKGVDSTLKIQPAKLEDSAVYLCASSVSGGSVDTQYFGPGTRLTVL.

The chain is built from TRBV30 and TRBJ2-1; no clear D. The ends were cut back, 1 base at V and 0 bases at J, with 16 bases in the middle. Germline-derived CDR1 and CDR2 are GTSNPN and SVGIG (reference sequence). The CDR3 length is 17 residues. The CDR3 DNA reads TGTGCCTGGAGTGGGACCCAAGGTCTGGGCTCCTACAATGAGCAGTTCTTC. Amino acid sequence: CAWSGTQGLGSYNEQFF.

The V call is TRBV3-1, the J call TRBJ2-5; 12 positions agree with TRBD2. The germline V gene has CDR1 LGHDT and CDR2 YNNKEL (reference sequence). The V and J ends lost 4 bases and 0 bases, in that order; junction bases with no gene match: 0. This CDR3 has 15 amino acids. CDR3 residues: CASSRTSGDQETQYF. CDR3 sequence (DNA): TGTGCCAGCAGCCGGACTAGCGGGGACCAAGAGACCCAGTACTTC.

In the case of this clonotype: An end of the junction differs from the germline gene, which may be a read error. The V and J genes are TRBV7-7 and TRBJ2-1; D tentatively fits TRBD1 or TRBD2 (5 bases each). This CDR3 region has 15 residues. Looked up from germline, CDR1 is SSHAT and CDR2 is FNYEAQ (reference sequence). The CDR3 loop is CASSSGRGLDNEQFF. Here the CDR3 DNA reads TGTGCTAGCAGCTCAGGGAGAGGCCTAGACAATGAGCAGTTCTTC.

This clonotype showed up just a few times. The chain recombines TRBV7-2 with TRBJ2-5; D uncertain. V gave up 4 bases and J gave up 2 bases, with 8 bases separating them. The germline gives CDR1 SGHTA, CDR2 FQGNSA. The CDR3 has 13 amino acids. The CDR3 DNA is TGTGCCAGCAGCTCCTACCCGCAAGAGACCCAGTACTTC. Translating it yields CASSSYPQETQYF.

The chain combines TRBV29-1 with TRBJ1-1, with a possible D match to TRBD1 (5 bases). Germline CDR1 and CDR2: SQVTM and ANQGSEA. The V gene lost 6 bases and the J gene lost 4 bases, with 15 bases spanning the gap. This CDR3 has 13 residues. CDR3 region: CSVIRDVGTEAFF. The CDR3 nucleotides read TGCAGCGTGATCCGGGACGTCGGCACTGAAGCTTTCTTT.

V gene TRBV2 combines with J gene TRBJ2-1; D not resolved. Trimming removed 4 bases at V and 5 bases at J, with 9 bases between. Germline CDR1 and CDR2: SNHLY and FYNNEI. CDR3 length equals 13 residues. The CDR3 protein is CASSVGLNNEQFF. CDR3 bases: TGTGCCAGCAGTGTCGGCCTTAACAATGAGCAGTTCTTC.

The chain has TRBV9 and TRBJ2-1; D not resolved. Deletions cut 0 bases from V and 1 base from J, with 11 bases between. The CDR3 has 16 amino acids. Germline V CDR1 and CDR2: SGDLS, YYNGEE. The chain's CDR3 is CASSVGTTGSYNEQFF. The CDR3 nucleotides read TGTGCCAGCAGCGTAGGAACAACTGGATCCTACAATGAGCAGTTCTTC.